This T cell receptor (beta chain) is from a study of OX40 agonist ivuxolimab in advanced cancers. Germline CDR1 reads MDHEN; CDR2 reads SYDVKM. This CDR3 is built from 16 residues. V trimming: 6 bases; J trimming: 2 bases; junction bases outside the gene matches: 11. Here immunoSEQ multiplex PCR was the method, and the copy in TCRdb shows in-frame clones only, minus some. Of tens of thousands of clones in the sample, 92% are singletons; the top ten hold 20% to 25%. The sequenced sample was CD4+ or CD8+ T cells sorted from blood, obtained in a trial of the OX40 agonist ivuxolimab. The V call is TRBV28, the J call TRBJ2-7; 9 positions match TRBD1. The sequence was collected from an adult with an advanced solid tumor such as melanoma, head and neck, liver or kidney cancer. The CDR3: CASSPNPGTGPYEQYF. The CDR3 DNA sequence: TGTGCCAGCAGCCCAAACCCCGGGACAGGGCCCTACGAGCAGTACTTC.